The 11 T cell receptor beta chains below come from one sample, sequenced in a study of blood T cell repertoires in COVID-19. The repertoire was sequenced with immunoSEQ multiplex PCR; TCRdb's copy has only in-frame clones and lacks some. In the table there are 200,000 to 250,000 clones, 80% to 85% of which are singletons. Sequences were obtained from peripheral blood. These receptors were collected from an elderly woman with COVID-19, enrolled during active disease.

The chain employs TRBV6-5 and TRBJ2-5, with D maybe TRBD1 (5 bases). CDR3 length equals 15 residues. The V gene's germline CDR1 is MNHEY and CDR2 SVGAGI. The V gene lost 0 bases and the J gene lost 4 bases, with 12 bases spanning the gap. The CDR3 coding sequence is TGTGCCAGCAGTTACTCGATACAGGCTAGAGAGACCCAGTACTTC. Amino acids: CASSYSIQARETQYF.

The chain is built from TRBV27 and TRBJ2-3; no definite D call. Germline values: CDR1 MNHEY, CDR2 SMNVEV (reference sequence). V lost 3 bases and J lost 1, with 11 bases in between. The CDR3 sequence is 15 residues long. CDR3 in amino acids: CASSFSVFRTDTQYF. The CDR3 bases are TGTGCCAGCAGTTTCAGTGTCTTCCGCACAGATACGCAGTATTTT.

The rearrangement uses TRBV7-9 and TRBJ2-7; a weak D match, TRBD1 (5 bases). V dropped 5 bases and J dropped 3 bases, with 14 bases sitting between them. CDR1 and CDR2 (germline): SEHNR, FQNEAQ (reference sequence). CDR3 length: 14 amino acids. The CDR3 DNA reads as TGTGCCAGCAGCCGCCTTGGTAGGGGCTACGAGCAGTACTTC. This translates into CASSRLGRGYEQYF. Combining the CDR3 with reference TRBV7-9 and TRBJ2-7 gives the whole variable domain DTGVSQNPRHKITKRGQNVTFRCDPISEHNRLYWYRQTLGQGPEFLTYFQNEAQLEKSRLLSDRFSAERPKGSFSTLEIQRTEQGDSAMYLCASSRLGRGYEQYFGPGTRLTVT.

The gene calls are TRBV27 and TRBJ2-2; TRBD1 aligns across 8 bases. The CDR3 runs 16 residues. The junction had 8 bases not matched to a gene; V was cut back by 2 bases and J by 6 bases. Per the germline V gene, CDR1 is MNHEY and CDR2 is SMNVEV (reference sequence). DNA for the CDR3: TGTGCCAGCAGTTTAGTACAGGGGGTTCGGGCCGGGGAGCTGTTTTTT. Its translation is CASSLVQGVRAGELFF.

The chain combines TRBV3-1 (or the pseudogene TRBV3-2) with TRBJ2-5; D perhaps matches TRBD1 (5 bases). Trimming left V 1 base short and J 3 bases short, with 9 bases between. This CDR3 is built from 14 residues. Germline V CDR1 and CDR2: LGHDT, YNNKEL (reference sequence). The CDR3 bases are TGTGCCAGCAGCCAAGTCGTAGGGGAAGAGACCCAGTACTTC. Its protein is CASSQVVGEETQYF.

The chain carries TRBV6-2 or TRBV6-3 and TRBJ1-6; a weak D match, TRBD1 (6 bases). Germline CDR1 reads MNHEY; CDR2 reads SVGEGT. Deletions cut 4 bases from V and 7 bases from J, with 11 bases between. CDR3 length equals 14 residues. The CDR3 reads CASSFGQNNSPLHF. The DNA for the CDR3 is TGTGCCAGCAGTTTCGGACAGAACAATTCACCCCTCCACTTT.

The chain joins TRBV4-1 to TRBJ2-2; D uncertain. V was pared by 4 bases and J by 4 bases, with 13 bases between. The CDR3 is made up of 15 amino acids. Per the germline V gene, CDR1 is MGHRA and CDR2 is YSYEKL. Written as DNA, the CDR3 is TGCGCCAGCAGCCTTATGGTGGGCGTCACCGGGGAGCTGTTTTTT. It yields the protein CASSLMVGVTGELFF.

This chain joins TRBV28 and TRBJ2-7; D not certain. Germline V lookup: CDR1 MDHEN, CDR2 SYDVKM. CDR3 length equals 15 residues. V shed 6 bases and J shed 0 bases, with 15 bases lying between them. The CDR3 sequence: CASSPETRSSYEQYF. The CDR3 DNA reads as TGTGCCAGCAGCCCCGAGACCCGGAGCTCCTACGAGCAGTACTTC.

The chain carries TRBV19 and TRBJ2-5; D might be TRBD1 (6 bases). This CDR3 is 15 amino acids long. The V gene lost 7 bases and the J gene lost 5 bases, with 20 bases spanning the gap. In germline, CDR1 is LNHDA, CDR2 SQIVND (reference sequence). Here the CDR3 reads CASKSGTLGVETQYF. The CDR3 DNA reads TGTGCCAGTAAGTCCGGGACATTGGGTGTGGAGACCCAGTACTTC.

The gene calls are TRBV2 and TRBJ2-2; 12 bases align to TRBD1. The germline CDR1 and CDR2 sequences are SNHLY and FYNNEI. CDR3 length equals 14 residues. Trimming took 11 bases from V and 6 from J; bases not matched to a gene: 7. DNA of the CDR3: TGTGCCGGCCCGGGACAGGGGGCGTCCGGGGAGCTGTTTTTT. The encoded protein is CAGPGQGASGELFF.

The chain employs TRBV2 and TRBJ1-5; 7 bases map to TRBD1. The CDR3 has 12 amino acids. CDR1 and CDR2 from the germline V gene are SNHLY and FYNNEI. V dropped 2 bases and J dropped 15; count of bases not matched to a gene: 7. DNA for the CDR3: TGTGCCAGCAGTGAAACGAGGGGGCGCCGGCATTTT. Translating gives CASSETRGRRHF.